This record concerns one T cell receptor beta chain sequence. Its antigen is unidentified. The CDR3 is made up of 15 amino acids. From germline, CDR1 is MGHRA and CDR2 YSYEKL. V lost 0 bases and J 6 bases, leaving 15 bases between the germline ends. This sample was taken from a study of OX40 agonist ivuxolimab in advanced cancers. Study results and limitations: Some of the lowest clonal expansion was seen in partial responders at 0.1-3.0 mg/kg.

Sequenced by immunoSEQ multiplex PCR; TCRdb stores in-frame clones only, minus some. The sample lists fewer than 40,000 clones; around 83% were seen once. The clonotype originates from an adult with an advanced solid tumor such as melanoma, head and neck, liver or kidney cancer. The gene calls are TRBV4-1 and TRBJ2-7, with D possibly matching TRBD1 (6 bases). The starting material was CD4+ or CD8+ T cells sorted from blood, obtained in a trial of the OX40 agonist ivuxolimab. CDR3 protein: CASSQDGQGSVEQYF. CDR3 in DNA: TGCGCCAGCAGCCAAGATGGGCAGGGGTCAGTCGAGCAGTACTTC.